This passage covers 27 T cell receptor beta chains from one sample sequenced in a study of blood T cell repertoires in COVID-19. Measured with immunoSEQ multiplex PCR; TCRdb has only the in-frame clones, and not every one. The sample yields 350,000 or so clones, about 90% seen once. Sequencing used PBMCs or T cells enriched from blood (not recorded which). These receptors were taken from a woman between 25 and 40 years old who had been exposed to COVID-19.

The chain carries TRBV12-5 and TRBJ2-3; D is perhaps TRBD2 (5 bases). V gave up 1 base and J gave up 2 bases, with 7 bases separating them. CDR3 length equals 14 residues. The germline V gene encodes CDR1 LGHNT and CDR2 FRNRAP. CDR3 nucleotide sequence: TGTGCTAGTGGTTTGGGCGGGTACACAGATACGCAGTATTTT. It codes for CASGLGGYTDTQYF. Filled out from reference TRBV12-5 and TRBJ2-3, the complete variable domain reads DARVTQTPRHKVTEMGQEVTMRCQPILGHNTVFWYRQTMMQGLELLAYFRNRAPLDDSGMPKDRFSAEMPDATLATLKIQPSEPRDSAVYFCASGLGGYTDTQYFGPGTRLTVL.

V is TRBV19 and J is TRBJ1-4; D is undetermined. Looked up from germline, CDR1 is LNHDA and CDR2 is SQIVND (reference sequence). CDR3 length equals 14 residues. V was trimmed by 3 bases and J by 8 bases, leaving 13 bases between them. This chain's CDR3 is CASSMGDGVEKLFF. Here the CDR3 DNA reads TGTGCCAGTAGTATGGGTGACGGAGTGGAAAAACTGTTTTTT.

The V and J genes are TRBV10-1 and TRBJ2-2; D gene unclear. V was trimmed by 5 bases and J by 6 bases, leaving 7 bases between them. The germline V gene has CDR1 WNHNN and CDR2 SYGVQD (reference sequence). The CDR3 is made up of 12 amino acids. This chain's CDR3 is CASSRSPGELFF. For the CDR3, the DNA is TGCGCCAGCAGTCGGTCCCCCGGGGAGCTGTTTTTT.

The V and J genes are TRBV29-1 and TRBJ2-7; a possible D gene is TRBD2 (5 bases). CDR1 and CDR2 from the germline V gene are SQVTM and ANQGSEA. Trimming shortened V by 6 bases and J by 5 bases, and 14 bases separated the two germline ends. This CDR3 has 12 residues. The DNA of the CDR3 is TGCAGCGTGCCGGCCGGAGGCGACGAGCAGTACTTC. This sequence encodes CSVPAGGDEQYF.

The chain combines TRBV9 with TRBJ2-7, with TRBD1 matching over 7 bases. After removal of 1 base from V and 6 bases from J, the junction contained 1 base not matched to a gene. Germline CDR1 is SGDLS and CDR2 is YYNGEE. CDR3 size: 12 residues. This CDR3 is CASSVSGGEQYF. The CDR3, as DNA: TGTGCCAGCAGCGTATCAGGGGGCGAGCAGTACTTC.

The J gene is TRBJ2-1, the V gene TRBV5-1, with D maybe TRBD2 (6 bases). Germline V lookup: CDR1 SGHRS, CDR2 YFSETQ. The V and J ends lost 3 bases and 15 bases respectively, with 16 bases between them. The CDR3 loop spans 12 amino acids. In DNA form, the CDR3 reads TGCGCCAGCAGCTCCACGGGGGTCCTAGGGTTCTTC. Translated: CASSSTGVLGFF.

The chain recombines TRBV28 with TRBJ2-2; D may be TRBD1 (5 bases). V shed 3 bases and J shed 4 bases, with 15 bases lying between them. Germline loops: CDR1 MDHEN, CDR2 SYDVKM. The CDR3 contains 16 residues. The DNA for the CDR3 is TGTGCCAGCAGTTTGATCATAGGGGTGGTCACCGGGGAGCTGTTTTTT. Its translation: CASSLIIGVVTGELFF.

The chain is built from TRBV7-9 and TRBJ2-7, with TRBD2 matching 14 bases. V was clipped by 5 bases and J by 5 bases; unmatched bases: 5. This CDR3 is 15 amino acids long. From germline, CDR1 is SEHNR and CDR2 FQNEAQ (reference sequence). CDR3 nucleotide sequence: TGTGCCAGCAGCGGCGGGACTAGCGGGAGCCACGAGCAGTACTTC. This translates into CASSGGTSGSHEQYF. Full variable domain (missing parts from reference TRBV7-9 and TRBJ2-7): DTGVSQNPRHKITKRGQNVTFRCDPISEHNRLYWYRQTLGQGPEFLTYFQNEAQLEKSRLLSDRFSAERPKGSFSTLEIQRTEQGDSAMYLCASSGGTSGSHEQYFGPGTRLTVT.

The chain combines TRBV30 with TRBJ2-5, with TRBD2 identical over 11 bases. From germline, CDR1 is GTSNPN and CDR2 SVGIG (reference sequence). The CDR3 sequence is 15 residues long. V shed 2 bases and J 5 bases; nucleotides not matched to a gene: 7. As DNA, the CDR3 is TGTGCCTGGAGTCGGGCGTTAGCGGGAGGGGAGACCCAGTACTTC. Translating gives CAWSRALAGGETQYF.

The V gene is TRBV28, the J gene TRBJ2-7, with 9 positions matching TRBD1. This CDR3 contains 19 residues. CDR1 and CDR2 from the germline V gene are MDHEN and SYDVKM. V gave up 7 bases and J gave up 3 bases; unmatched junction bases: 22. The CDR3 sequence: CASTGRTGTGHIAFYEQYF. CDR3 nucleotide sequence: TGTGCCAGCACCGGTCGCACCGGGACAGGGCACATTGCGTTCTACGAGCAGTACTTC.

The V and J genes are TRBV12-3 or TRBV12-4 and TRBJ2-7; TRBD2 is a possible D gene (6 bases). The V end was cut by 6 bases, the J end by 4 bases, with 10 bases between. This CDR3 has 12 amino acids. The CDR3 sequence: CASREGRYEQYF. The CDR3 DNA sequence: TGTGCCAGCAGGGAGGGCCGTTACGAGCAGTACTTC.

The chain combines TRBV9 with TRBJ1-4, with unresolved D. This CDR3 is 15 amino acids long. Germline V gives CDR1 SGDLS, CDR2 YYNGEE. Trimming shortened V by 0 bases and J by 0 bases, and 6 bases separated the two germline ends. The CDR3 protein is CASSVGDTTNEKLFF. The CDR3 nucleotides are TGTGCCAGCAGCGTAGGAGATACAACTAATGAAAAACTGTTTTTT.

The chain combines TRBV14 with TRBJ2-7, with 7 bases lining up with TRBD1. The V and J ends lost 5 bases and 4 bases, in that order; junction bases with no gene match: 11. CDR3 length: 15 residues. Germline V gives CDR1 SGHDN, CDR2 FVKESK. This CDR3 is CASSELTGNFYEQYF. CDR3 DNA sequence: TGTGCCAGCAGCGAACTGACAGGGAATTTTTACGAGCAGTACTTC. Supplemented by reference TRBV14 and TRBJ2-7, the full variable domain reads EAGVTQFPSHSVIEKGQTVTLRCDPISGHDNLYWYRRVMGKEIKFLLHFVKESKQDESGMPNNRFLAERTGGTYSTLKVQPAELEDSGVYFCASSELTGNFYEQYFGPGTRLTVT.

CDR3 amino acids: CASRRGGGMGYTPNTGELFF. For the CDR3, the DNA is TGTGCCAGCAGGCGGGGCGGTGGGATGGGATATACACCGAACACCGGGGAGCTGTTTTTT. The rearrangement uses TRBV2 and TRBJ2-2; perhaps TRBD2 as D (6 bases). V was trimmed by 6 bases and J by 0 bases, leaving 26 bases between them. Germline CDR1 and CDR2: SNHLY and FYNNEI. This CDR3 is 20 amino acids long.

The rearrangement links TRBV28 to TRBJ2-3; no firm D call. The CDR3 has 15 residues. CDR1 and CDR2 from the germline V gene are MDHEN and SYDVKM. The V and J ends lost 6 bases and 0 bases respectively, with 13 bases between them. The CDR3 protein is CASRSTGSSTDTQYF. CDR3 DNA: TGTGCCAGCAGATCCACTGGTTCTAGCACAGATACGCAGTATTTT.

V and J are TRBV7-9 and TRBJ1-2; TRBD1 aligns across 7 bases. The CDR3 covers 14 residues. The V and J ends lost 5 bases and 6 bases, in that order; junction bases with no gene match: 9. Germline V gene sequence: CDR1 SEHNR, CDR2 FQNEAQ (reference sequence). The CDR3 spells CASSPGQTGHGYTF. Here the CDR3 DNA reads TGTGCCAGCAGCCCGGGACAGACGGGGCATGGCTACACCTTC. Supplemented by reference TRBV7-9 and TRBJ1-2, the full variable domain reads DTGVSQNPRHKITKRGQNVTFRCDPISEHNRLYWYRQTLGQGPEFLTYFQNEAQLEKSRLLSDRFSAERPKGSFSTLEIQRTEQGDSAMYLCASSPGQTGHGYTFGSGTRLTVV.

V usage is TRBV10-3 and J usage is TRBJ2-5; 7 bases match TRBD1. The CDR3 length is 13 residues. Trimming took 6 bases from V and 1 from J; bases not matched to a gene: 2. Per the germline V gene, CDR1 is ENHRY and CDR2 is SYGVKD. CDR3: CAIRRDSQETQYF. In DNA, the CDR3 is TGTGCCATCAGGAGGGACAGCCAAGAGACCCAGTACTTC.

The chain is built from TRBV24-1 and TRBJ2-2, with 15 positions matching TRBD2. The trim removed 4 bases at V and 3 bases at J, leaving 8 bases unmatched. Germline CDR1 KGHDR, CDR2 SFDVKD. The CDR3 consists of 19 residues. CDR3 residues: CATSDPGLAGGGDTGELFF. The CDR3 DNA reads TGTGCCACCAGTGACCCGGGACTAGCGGGAGGCGGAGACACCGGGGAGCTGTTTTTT.

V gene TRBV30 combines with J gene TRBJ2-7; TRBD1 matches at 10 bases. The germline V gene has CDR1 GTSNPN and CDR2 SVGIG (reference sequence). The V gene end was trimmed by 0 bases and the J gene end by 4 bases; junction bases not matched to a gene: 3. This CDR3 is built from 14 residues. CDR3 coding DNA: TGTGCCTGGAGTGTAAGGACAGGGGGATACGAGCAGTACTTC. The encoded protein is CAWSVRTGGYEQYF.

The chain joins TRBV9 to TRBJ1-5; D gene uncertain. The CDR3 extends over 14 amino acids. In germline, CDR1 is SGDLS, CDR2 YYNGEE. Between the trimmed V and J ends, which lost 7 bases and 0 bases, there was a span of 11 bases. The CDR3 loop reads CASGAGNSNQPQHF. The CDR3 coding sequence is TGTGCCAGCGGTGCAGGAAATAGCAATCAGCCCCAGCATTTT.

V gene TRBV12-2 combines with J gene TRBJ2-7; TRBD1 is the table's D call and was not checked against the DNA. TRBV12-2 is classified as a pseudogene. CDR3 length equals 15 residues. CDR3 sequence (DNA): TGTGCAAGTCGCTTAGCCCCAAGGGGCCAGGACGAGCAGTACTTC. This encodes CASRLAPRGQDEQYF.

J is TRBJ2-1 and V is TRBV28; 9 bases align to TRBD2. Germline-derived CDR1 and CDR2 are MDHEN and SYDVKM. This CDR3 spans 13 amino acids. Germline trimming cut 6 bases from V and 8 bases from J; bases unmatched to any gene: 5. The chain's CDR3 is CASRAGGPHEQFF. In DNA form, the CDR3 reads TGTGCCAGCAGAGCGGGAGGCCCCCATGAGCAGTTCTTC.

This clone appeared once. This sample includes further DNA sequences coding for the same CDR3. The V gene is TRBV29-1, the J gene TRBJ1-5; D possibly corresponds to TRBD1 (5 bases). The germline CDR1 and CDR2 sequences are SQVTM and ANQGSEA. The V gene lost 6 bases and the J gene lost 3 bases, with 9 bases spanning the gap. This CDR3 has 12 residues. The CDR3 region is CSVGGVNQPQHF. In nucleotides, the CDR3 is TGCAGCGTGGGGGGAGTCAATCAGCCCCAGCATTTT.

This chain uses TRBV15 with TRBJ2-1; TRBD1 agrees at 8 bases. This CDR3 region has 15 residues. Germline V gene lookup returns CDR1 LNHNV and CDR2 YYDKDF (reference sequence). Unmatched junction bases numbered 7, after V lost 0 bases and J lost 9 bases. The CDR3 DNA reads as TGTGCCACCAGCAGAGATCAGGGGGCCTTAGTTGAGCAGTTCTTC. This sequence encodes CATSRDQGALVEQFF.

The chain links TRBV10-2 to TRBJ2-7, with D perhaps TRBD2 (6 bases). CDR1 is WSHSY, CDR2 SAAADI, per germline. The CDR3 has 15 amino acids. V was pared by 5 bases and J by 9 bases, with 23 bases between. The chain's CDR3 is CASSPHGGGKWGQYF. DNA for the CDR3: TGCGCCAGCAGTCCCCACGGGGGAGGAAAGTGGGGGCAGTACTTC.

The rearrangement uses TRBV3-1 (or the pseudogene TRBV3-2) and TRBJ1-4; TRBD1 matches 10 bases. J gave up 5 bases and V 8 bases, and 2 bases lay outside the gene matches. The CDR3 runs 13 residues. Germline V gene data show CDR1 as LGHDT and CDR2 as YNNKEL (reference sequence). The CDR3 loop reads CASSGQGNEKLFF. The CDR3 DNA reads TGTGCCAGCTCGGGACAGGGGAATGAAAAACTGTTTTTT.

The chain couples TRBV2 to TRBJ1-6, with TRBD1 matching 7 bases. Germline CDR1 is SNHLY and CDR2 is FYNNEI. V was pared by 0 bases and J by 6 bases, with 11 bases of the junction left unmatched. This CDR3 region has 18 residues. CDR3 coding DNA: TGTGCCAGCAGTGAAGCCCTCCTAGACAGGGCTGGTAATTCACCCCTCCACTTT. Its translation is CASSEALLDRAGNSPLHF.